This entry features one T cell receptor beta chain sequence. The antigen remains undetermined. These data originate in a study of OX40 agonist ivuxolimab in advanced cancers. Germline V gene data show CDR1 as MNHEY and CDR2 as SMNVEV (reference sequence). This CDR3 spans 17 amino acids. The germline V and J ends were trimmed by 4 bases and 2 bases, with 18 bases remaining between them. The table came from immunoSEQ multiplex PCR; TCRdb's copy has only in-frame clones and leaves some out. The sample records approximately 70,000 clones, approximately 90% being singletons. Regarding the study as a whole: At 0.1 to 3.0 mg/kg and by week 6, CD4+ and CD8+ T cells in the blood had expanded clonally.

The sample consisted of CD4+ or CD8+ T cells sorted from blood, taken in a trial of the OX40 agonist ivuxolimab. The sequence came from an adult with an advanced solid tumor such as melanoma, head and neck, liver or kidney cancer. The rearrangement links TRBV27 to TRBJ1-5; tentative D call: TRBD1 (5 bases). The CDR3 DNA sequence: TGTGCCAGCAGTTCCCGGGAGGGGCCTAAGGGCAATCAGCCCCAGCATTTT. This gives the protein CASSSREGPKGNQPQHF.